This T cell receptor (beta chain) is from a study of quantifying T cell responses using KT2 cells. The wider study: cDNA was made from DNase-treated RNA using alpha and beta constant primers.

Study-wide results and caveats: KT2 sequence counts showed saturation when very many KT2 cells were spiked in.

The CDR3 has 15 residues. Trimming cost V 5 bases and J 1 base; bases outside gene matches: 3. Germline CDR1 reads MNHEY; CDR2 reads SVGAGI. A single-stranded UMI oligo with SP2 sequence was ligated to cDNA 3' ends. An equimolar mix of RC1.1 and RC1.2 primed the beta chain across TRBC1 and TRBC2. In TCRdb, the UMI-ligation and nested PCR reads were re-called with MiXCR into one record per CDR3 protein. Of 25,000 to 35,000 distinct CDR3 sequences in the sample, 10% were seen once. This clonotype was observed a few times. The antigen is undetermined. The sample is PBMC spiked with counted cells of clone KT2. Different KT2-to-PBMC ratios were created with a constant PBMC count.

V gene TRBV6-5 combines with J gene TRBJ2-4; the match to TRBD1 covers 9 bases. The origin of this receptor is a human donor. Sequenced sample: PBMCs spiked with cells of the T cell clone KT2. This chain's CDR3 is CASSKGQGAKNIQYF. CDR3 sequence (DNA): TGTGCCAGCAGTAAAGGACAGGGGGCCAAAAACATTCAGTACTTC.